This is a list of T cell receptor beta chains from one sample in a study of Graves' ophthalmopathy and Graves' hyperthyroidism. TCRdb ran MiXCR on the multiplex PCR reads and lists one entry per CDR3 protein. The table records hundreds of thousands of distinct CDR3 sequences, around a fifth of them present only once. Sequencing was performed on peripheral blood. The receptors come from a woman aged 18-29 years with stable Graves' hyperthyroidism. Each CDR3 is given with its conserved first and last residue. The D gene is left open where the match is weak. Expanded clones get a size class; other rows say once, few or many, or leave the size out.

d_call	v_call	j_call	clone_size	cdr3_aa	cdr3_nt
.	TRBV20-1	TRBJ2-7	many	CSAQYRAGEQYF	TGCAGTGCTCAGTATCGGGCTGGCGAGCAGTACTTC
TRBD1	TRBV12-3/TRBV12-4	TRBJ2-5	few	CASSPTGDGETQYF	TGTGCCAGCAGCCCAACAGGGGATGGAGAGACCCAGTACTTC
.	TRBV30	TRBJ1-2	.	CAWSVESNYGYTF	TGTGCCTGGAGCGTAGAGAGTAACTATGGCTACACCTTC
TRBD1	TRBV12-3/TRBV12-4	TRBJ1-5	few	CASSFTGGGNQPQHF	TGTGCCAGCAGTTTCACAGGGGGCGGCAATCAGCCCCAGCATTTT
TRBD1	TRBV20-1	TRBJ1-2	.	CSAYRDRGPRFGYTF	TGCAGTGCTTACCGGGACAGGGGGCCAAGGTTTGGCTACACCTTC
TRBD2	TRBV20-1	TRBJ2-7	.	CSARGLDRGGYEQYF	TGCAGTGCTAGAGGACTTGATCGGGGGGGCTACGAGCAGTACTTC
.	TRBV3-1	TRBJ1-1	few	CASSQVSGMNTEAFF	TGTGCCAGCAGCCAAGTGAGCGGGATGAACACTGAAGCTTTCTTT
.	TRBV6-5	TRBJ1-1	once	CASSYRGRVLNTEAFF	TGTGCCAGCAGTTACCGTGGCAGGGTACTGAACACTGAAGCTTTCTTT
.	TRBV12-3/TRBV12-4	TRBJ2-3	few	CASRANSIWTDTQYF	TGTGCCAGCAGAGCAAACTCCATTTGGACAGATACGCAGTATTTT
TRBD1	TRBV11-1	TRBJ1-2	many	CASSGTGTGVAANYGYTF	TGTGCCAGCAGCGGTACCGGGACAGGAGTCGCAGCTAACTATGGCTACACCTTC
.	TRBV28	TRBJ1-5	many	CASSFWAGEQHF	TGTGCCAGCAGTTTTTGGGCAGGGGAACAGCATTTT
.	TRBV6-5	TRBJ1-2	few	CASSYSRGYTF	TGTGCCAGCAGTTACTCACGAGGCTACACCTTC
.	TRBV11-2	TRBJ2-5	many	CASSFRSSGWEETQYF	TGTGCCAGCAGCTTTAGGTCGAGCGGGTGGGAAGAGACCCAGTACTTC
.	TRBV12-3/TRBV12-4	TRBJ2-4	many	CASSLLGSKNIKYF	TGTGCCAGCAGTTTGCTGGGATCCAAAAACATTAAGTACTTC
.	TRBV6-1	TRBJ1-6	many	CASSEISPAGASPLHF	TGTGCCAGCAGTGAAATCTCGCCAGCTGGCGCGTCACCCCTCCACTTT
TRBD2	TRBV11-2	TRBJ2-2	many	CTSSPMEAGAAGELFF	TGTACCAGCAGCCCAATGGAAGCGGGAGCGGCCGGGGAGCTGTTTTTT
TRBD1	TRBV28	TRBJ2-5	many	CASSLYGTGVETQYF	TGTGCCAGCAGTTTATACGGGACAGGGGTAGAGACCCAGTACTTC
.	TRBV27	TRBJ2-5	.	CASSWGTGRTQYF	TGTGCCAGCAGCTGGGGGACTGGGAGGACCCAGTACTTC
TRBD1	TRBV6-2/TRBV6-3	TRBJ1-5	many	CASSPSRDREGGNQPQHF	TGTGCCAGCAGTCCGTCCCGGGACAGGGAAGGAGGCAATCAGCCCCAGCATTTT
TRBD2	TRBV5-1	TRBJ2-5	many	CASRTSGIQETQYF	TGCGCCAGCAGGACTAGCGGTATCCAAGAGACCCAGTACTTC
.	TRBV12-5	TRBJ2-7	once	CASGFGSQGYEQYF	TGTGCTAGTGGTTTCGGCTCACAGGGTTACGAGCAGTACTTC
TRBD2	TRBV7-3	TRBJ2-2	many	CASSLGTRTGNTGELFF	TGTGCCAGCAGCTTAGGGACTAGGACTGGGAACACCGGGGAGCTGTTTTTT
TRBD2	TRBV28	TRBJ2-4	.	CASTQGGAKNIQYF	TGTGCCAGCACCCAGGGAGGGGCCAAAAACATTCAGTACTTC
.	TRBV7-2	TRBJ2-7	.	CASSLLDYEQYF	TGTGCCAGCAGCCTTCTCGACTACGAGCAGTACTTC
TRBD2	TRBV7-2	TRBJ2-2	many	CASSLVRPSGARNTGELFF	TGTGCCAGCAGCTTAGTGCGGCCTAGCGGCGCTCGGAACACCGGGGAGCTGTTTTTT
.	TRBV6-1	TRBJ1-2	many	CASSEVAHLANYGYTF	TGTGCCAGCAGTGAAGTCGCTCACCTCGCTAACTATGGCTACACCTTC
.	TRBV6-5	TRBJ2-2	.	CASSYRPGQFGELFF	TGTGCCAGCAGTTACCGTCCTGGACAGTTCGGGGAGCTGTTTTTT
TRBD2	TRBV7-9	TRBJ2-7	many	CASSQAPLAVYEQYF	TGTGCCAGCAGCCAAGCACCCCTAGCGGTCTACGAGCAGTACTTC
TRBD2	TRBV10-1	TRBJ2-3	many	CASSEPGLAGRYTQYF	TGCGCCAGCAGTGAGCCCGGACTAGCGGGAAGGTATACGCAGTATTTT
.	TRBV28	TRBJ2-2	.	CASNPPGHQYTGELFF	TGTGCCAGCAATCCTCCGGGACACCAATACACCGGGGAGCTGTTTTTT
.	TRBV24-1	TRBJ2-2	many	CATSEGRSGPTRVFTGELFF	TGTGCCACCAGTGAAGGGAGGTCAGGCCCTACCCGAGTATTCACCGGGGAGCTGTTTTTT
.	TRBV7-8	TRBJ2-5	.	CASSSPGRQETQYF	TGTGCCAGCAGCTCCCCTGGGAGGCAAGAGACCCAGTACTTC
TRBD1	TRBV28	TRBJ2-7	many	CASGRTGGGYEQYF	TGTGCCAGCGGCCGAACAGGGGGTGGGTACGAGCAGTACTTC
.	TRBV10-3	TRBJ2-7	many	CAISESKGGHEQYF	TGTGCCATCAGTGAGTCTAAAGGGGGTCACGAGCAGTACTTC
TRBD1	TRBV28	TRBJ1-2	many	CASSPPSDRTLYGYTF	TGTGCCAGCAGCCCCCCCTCGGACAGGACACTCTATGGCTACACCTTC
.	TRBV24-1	TRBJ2-7	many	CATSAGHQYEQYF	TGTGCCACCAGCGCGGGACACCAGTACGAGCAGTACTTC
.	TRBV10-3	TRBJ2-5	few	CAISETPRTQYF	TGTGCCATCAGTGAAACCCCCCGGACCCAGTACTTC
.	TRBV6-1	TRBJ2-2	.	CASSDHNTGELFF	TGTGCCAGCAGTGATCACAACACCGGGGAGCTGTTTTTT